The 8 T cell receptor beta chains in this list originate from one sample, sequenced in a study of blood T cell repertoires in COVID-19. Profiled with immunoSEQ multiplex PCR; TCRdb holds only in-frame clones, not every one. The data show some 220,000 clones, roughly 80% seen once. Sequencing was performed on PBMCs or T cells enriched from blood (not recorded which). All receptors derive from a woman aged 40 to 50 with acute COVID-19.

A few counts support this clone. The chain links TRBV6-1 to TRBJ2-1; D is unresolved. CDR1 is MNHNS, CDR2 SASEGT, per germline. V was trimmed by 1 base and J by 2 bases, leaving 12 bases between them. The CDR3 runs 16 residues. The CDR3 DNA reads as TGTGCCAGCAGTGAAGGGTGGAGACTTACCTACAATGAGCAGTTCTTC. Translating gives CASSEGWRLTYNEQFF.

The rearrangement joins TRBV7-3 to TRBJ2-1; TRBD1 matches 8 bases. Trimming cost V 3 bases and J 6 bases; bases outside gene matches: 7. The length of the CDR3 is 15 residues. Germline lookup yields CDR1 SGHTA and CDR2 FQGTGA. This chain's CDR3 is CASSFDRGMSNEQFF. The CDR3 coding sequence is TGTGCCAGCAGCTTTGACAGGGGTATGAGCAATGAGCAGTTCTTC.

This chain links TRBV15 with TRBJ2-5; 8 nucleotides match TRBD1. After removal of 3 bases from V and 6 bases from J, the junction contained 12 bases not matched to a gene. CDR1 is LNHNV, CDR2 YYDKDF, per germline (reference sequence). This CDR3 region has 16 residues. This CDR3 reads CATSRDTGQGGKTQYF. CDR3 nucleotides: TGTGCCACCAGCAGGGATACCGGACAGGGCGGGAAGACCCAGTACTTC.

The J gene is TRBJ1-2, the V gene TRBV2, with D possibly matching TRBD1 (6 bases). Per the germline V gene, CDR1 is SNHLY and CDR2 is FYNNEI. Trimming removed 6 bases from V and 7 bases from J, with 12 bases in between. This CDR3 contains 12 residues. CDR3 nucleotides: TGTGCCAGCAGCCAGGGGCTGGGTGGCTACACCTTC. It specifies CASSQGLGGYTF.

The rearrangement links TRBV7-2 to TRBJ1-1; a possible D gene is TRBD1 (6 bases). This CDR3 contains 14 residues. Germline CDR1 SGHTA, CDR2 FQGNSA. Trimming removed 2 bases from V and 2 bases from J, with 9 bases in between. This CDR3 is CASSLKGGNTEAFF. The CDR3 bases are TGTGCCAGCAGCTTAAAAGGGGGAAACACTGAAGCTTTCTTT. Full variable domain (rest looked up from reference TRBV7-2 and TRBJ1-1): GAGVSQSPSNKVTEKGKDVELRCDPISGHTALYWYRQSLGQGLEFLIYFQGNSAPDKSGLPSDRFSAERTGGSVSTLTIQRTQQEDSAVYLCASSLKGGNTEAFFGQGTRLTVV.

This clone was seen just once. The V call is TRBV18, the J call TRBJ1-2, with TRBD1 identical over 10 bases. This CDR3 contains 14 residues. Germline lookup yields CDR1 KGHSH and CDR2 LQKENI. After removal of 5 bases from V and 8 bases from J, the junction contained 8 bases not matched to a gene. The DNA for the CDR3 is TGTGCCAGCTCATCCCGGGACAGGGGATCCGGCTACACCTTC. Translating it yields CASSSRDRGSGYTF.

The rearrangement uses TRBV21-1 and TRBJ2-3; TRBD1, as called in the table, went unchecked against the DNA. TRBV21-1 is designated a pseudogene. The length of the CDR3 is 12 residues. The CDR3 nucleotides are TGTGCCAACCAGGGGTGGACAGATACGCAGTATTTT. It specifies CANQGWTDTQYF.

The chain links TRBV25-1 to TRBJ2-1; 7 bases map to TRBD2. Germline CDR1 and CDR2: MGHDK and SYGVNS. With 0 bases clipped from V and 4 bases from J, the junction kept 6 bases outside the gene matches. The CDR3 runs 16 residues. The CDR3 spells CASSEYGSGPYNEQFF. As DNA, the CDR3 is TGTGCCAGCAGTGAATACGGTAGCGGGCCGTACAATGAGCAGTTCTTC.